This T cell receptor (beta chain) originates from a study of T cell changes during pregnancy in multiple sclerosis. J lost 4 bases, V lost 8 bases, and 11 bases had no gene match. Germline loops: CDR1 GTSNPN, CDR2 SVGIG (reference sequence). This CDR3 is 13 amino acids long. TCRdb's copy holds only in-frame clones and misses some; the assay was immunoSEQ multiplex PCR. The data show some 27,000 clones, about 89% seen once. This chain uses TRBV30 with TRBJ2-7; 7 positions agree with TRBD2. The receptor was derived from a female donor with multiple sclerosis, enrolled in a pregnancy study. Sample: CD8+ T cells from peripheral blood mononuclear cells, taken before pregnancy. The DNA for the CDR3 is TGTGCCGTTCGGGGGGAATTACATTACGAGCAGTACTTC. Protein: CAVRGELHYEQYF.